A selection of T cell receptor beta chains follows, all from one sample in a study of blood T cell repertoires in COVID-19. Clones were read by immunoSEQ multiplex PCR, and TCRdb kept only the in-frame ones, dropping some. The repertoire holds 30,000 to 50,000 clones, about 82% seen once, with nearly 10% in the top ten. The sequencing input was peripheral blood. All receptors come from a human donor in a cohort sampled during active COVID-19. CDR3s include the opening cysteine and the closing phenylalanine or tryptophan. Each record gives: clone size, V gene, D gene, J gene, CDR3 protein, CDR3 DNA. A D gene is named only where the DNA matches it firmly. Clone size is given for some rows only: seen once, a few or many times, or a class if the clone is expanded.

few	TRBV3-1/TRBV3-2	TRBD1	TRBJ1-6	CASSQTTGALSPLHF	TGTGCCAGCAGCCAAACGACAGGGGCGTTATCACCCCTCCACTTT
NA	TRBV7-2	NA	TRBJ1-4	CASSSQTAPNEKLFF	TGTGCCAGCAGCTCGCAGACAGCACCGAATGAAAAACTGTTTTTT
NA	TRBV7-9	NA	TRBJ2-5	CASSYPKTGAQETQYF	TGTGCCAGCAGCTACCCCAAGACAGGTGCTCAAGAGACCCAGTACTTC
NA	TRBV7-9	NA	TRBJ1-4	CASVLLSGTNEKLFF	TGTGCCAGCGTCCTTCTTTCAGGAACTAATGAAAAACTGTTTTTT
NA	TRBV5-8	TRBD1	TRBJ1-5	CASSPGTGNSNQPQHF	TGTGCCAGCAGCCCAGGGACAGGGAATAGCAATCAGCCCCAGCATTTT
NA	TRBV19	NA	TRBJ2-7	CASSMVLGGLSYEQYF	TGTGCCAGTAGTATGGTTCTGGGCGGACTCTCCTACGAGCAGTACTTC
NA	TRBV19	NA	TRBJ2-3	CASTPTGSTDTQYF	TGTGCCAGCACCCCAACAGGGAGCACAGATACGCAGTATTTT
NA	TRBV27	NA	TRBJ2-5	CASKPWPQETQYF	TGTGCCAGCAAACCCTGGCCCCAAGAGACCCAGTACTTC
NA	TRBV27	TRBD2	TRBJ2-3	CASSLFAGGGTDTQYF	TGTGCCAGCAGTTTATTTGCGGGAGGGGGCACAGATACGCAGTATTTT
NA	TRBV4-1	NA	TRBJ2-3	CASSQEGFGGTSTDTQYF	TGCGCCAGCAGCCAAGAGGGCTTTGGCGGGACTAGCACAGATACGCAGTATTTT
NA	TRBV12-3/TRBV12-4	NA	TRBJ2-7	CASSRGYEQYF	TGTGCCAGCAGCAGAGGTTACGAGCAGTACTTC
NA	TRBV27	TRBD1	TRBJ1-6	CASSLGQGDNSPLHF	TGTGCCAGCAGTTTAGGACAGGGGGATAATTCACCCCTCCACTTT
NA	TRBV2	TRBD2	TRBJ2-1	CASSEGFLGSSGFFSYNEQFF	TGTGCCAGCAGTGAAGGATTTTTGGGTTCTAGCGGATTCTTCTCCTACAATGAGCAGTTCTTC
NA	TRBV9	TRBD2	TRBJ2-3	CASSDSGGAGDTQYF	TGTGCCAGCAGCGATAGCGGGGGGGCCGGAGATACGCAGTATTTT
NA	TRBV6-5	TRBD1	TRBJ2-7	CASSPRDRLGEQYF	TGTGCCAGCAGCCCCAGGGACAGGTTAGGCGAGCAGTACTTC
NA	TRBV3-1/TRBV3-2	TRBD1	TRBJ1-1	CASSLTTGALLGTEAFF	TGTGCCAGCAGCCTTACAACAGGGGCGCTGTTAGGAACTGAAGCTTTCTTT
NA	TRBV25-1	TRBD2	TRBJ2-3	CASSVEGGTDTQYF	TGTGCCAGCAGTGTGGAGGGAGGGACAGATACGCAGTATTTT
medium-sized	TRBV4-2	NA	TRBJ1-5	CASSQDEGGSQPQHF	TGTGCCAGCAGCCAAGATGAGGGGGGGTCGCAGCCCCAGCATTTT
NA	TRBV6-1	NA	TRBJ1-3	CASSDRVANTIYF	TGTGCCAGCAGTGACCGGGTCGCAAACACCATATATTTT
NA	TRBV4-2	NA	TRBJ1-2	CASSQDRVRANYGYTF	TGTGCCAGCAGCCAAGATCGTGTAAGAGCTAACTATGGCTACACCTTC
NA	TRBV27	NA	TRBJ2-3	CASIPRGEDTQYF	TGTGCCAGCATCCCCAGGGGGGAAGATACGCAGTATTTT
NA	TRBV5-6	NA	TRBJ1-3	CASSYGVRGSGNTIYF	TGTGCCAGCAGCTATGGGGTTCGGGGGTCTGGAAACACCATATATTTT
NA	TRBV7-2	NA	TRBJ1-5	CASSLAQGGERQPQHF	TGTGCCAGCAGCTTAGCGCAGGGCGGGGAGAGACAGCCCCAGCATTTT
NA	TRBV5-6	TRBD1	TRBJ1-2	CASSLGPGGLNYGYTF	TGTGCCAGCAGCTTGGGCCCAGGGGGGCTCAACTATGGCTACACCTTC
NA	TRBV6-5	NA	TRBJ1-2	CASSYGWGGGNYGYTF	TGTGCCAGCAGTTACGGTTGGGGGGGAGGGAACTATGGCTACACCTTC
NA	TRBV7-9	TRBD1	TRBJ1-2	CASSLEGTAAGYTF	TGTGCCAGCAGCTTAGAAGGGACAGCGGCTGGCTACACCTTC
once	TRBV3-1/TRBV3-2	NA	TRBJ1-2	CASSPSFYGYTF	TGTGCCAGCAGCCCTTCTTTCTATGGCTACACCTTC
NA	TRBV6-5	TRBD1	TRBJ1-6	CASSYWTGGGSPLHF	TGTGCCAGCAGTTACTGGACAGGGGGTGGTTCACCCCTCCACTTT
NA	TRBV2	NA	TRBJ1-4	CASSLGGTGNEKLFF	TGTGCCAGCAGTCTGGGGGGGACGGGCAATGAAAAACTGTTTTTT
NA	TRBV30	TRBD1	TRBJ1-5	CAWSDRGDQPQHF	TGTGCCTGGAGTGACAGGGGAGATCAGCCCCAGCATTTT
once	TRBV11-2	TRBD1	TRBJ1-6	CASSWIPADRANSPLHF	TGTGCCAGCAGCTGGATACCCGCGGACAGGGCTAATTCACCCCTCCACTTT
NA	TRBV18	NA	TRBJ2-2	CASSPPSSSGELFF	TGTGCCAGCTCACCACCTAGTTCGTCCGGGGAGCTGTTTTTT
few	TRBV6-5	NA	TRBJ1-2	CASRGRDYGYTF	TGTGCCAGCCGAGGGAGGGACTATGGCTACACCTTC
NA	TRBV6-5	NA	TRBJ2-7	CAIKDRRAPGVLYF	TGTGCCATTAAGGACCGCAGGGCCCCTGGTGTTCTGTACTTC
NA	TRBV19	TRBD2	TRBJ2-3	CASSILSSGSRIDTQYF	TGTGCCAGTAGTATACTGTCTAGCGGGAGTAGGATAGATACGCAGTATTTT
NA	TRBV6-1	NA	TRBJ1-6	CASSEDLDSYNSPLHF	TGTGCCAGCAGTGAAGATCTGGACAGCTATAATTCACCCCTCCACTTT
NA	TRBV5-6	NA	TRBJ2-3	CASSLVAVGGTDTQYF	TGTGCCAGCAGCTTGGTAGCGGTTGGGGGTACAGATACGCAGTATTTT
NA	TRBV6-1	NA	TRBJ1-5	CASSERGLQPQHF	TGTGCCAGCAGTGAACGTGGCTTGCAGCCCCAGCATTTT
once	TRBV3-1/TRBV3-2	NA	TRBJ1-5	CASSPTTGQPQHF	TGTGCCAGCAGCCCCACGACCGGGCAGCCCCAGCATTTT
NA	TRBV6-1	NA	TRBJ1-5	CASSVATNQPQHF	TGTGCCAGCAGTGTAGCTACAAATCAGCCCCAGCATTTT
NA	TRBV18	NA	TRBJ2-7	CASSPRGLSGDLKEQYF	TGTGCCAGCTCGCCAAGGGGCTTATCGGGGGATCTAAAAGAGCAGTACTTC
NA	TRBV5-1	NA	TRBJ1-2	CASSLDRGGDYGYTF	TGCGCCAGCAGCTTGGATAGGGGAGGAGACTATGGCTACACCTTC
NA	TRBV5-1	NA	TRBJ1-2	CASSADRTYGYTF	TGCGCCAGCAGCGCCGACAGAACCTATGGCTACACCTTC
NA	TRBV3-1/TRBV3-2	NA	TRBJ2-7	CASSQGRGYEQYF	TGTGCCAGCAGCCAAGGACGGGGGTACGAGCAGTACTTC
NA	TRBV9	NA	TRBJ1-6	CASSVSSNSPLHF	TGTGCCAGCAGCGTATCTAGCAATTCACCCCTCCACTTT
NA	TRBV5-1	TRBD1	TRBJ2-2	CASSMTGPSGELFF	TGCGCCAGCAGCATGACAGGGCCGAGCGGGGAGCTGTTTTTT
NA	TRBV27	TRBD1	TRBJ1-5	CASSPGTGPNQPQHF	TGTGCCAGCAGTCCCGGGACAGGGCCGAATCAGCCCCAGCATTTT
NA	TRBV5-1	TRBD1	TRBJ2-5	CASSSGQGPITTQYF	TGCGCCAGCAGTTCCGGACAGGGCCCGATTACGACCCAGTACTTC